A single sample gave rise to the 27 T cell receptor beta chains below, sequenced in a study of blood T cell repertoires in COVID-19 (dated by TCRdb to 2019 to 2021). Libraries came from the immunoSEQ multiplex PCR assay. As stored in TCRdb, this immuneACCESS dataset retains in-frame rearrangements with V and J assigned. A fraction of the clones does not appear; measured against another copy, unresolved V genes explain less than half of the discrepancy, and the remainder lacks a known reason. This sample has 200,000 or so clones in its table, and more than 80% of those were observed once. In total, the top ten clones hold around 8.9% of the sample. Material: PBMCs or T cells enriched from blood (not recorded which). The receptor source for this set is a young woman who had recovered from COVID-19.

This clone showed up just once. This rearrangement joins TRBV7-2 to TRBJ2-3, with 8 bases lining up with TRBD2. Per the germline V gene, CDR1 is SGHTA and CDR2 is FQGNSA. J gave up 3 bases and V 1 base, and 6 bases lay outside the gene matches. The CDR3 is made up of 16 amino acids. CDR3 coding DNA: TGTGCCAGCAGCTTAGTCCCGGGGGGGGGTACAGATACGCAGTATTTT. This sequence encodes CASSLVPGGGTDTQYF.

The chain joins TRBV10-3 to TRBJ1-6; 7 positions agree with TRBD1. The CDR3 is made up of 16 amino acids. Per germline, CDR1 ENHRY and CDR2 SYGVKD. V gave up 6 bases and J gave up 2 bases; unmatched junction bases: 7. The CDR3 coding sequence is TGTGCCATCAGGGAGGCGGGACAGACCTATAATTCACCCCTCCACTTT. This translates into CAIREAGQTYNSPLHF.

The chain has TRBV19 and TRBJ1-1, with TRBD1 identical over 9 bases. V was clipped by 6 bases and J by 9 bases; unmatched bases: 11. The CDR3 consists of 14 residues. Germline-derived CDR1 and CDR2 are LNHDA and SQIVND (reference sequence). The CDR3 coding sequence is TGTGCCAGTAGCTACTCTTCCGGGACAGGGAAAGCTTTCTTT. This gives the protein CASSYSSGTGKAFF.

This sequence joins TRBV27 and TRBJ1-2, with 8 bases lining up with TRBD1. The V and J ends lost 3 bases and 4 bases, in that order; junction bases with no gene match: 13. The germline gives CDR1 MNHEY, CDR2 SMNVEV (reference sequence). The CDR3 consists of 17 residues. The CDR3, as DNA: TGTGCCAGCAGTTTTAGACAGGGGATTACGACTACCTATGGCTACACCTTC. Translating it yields CASSFRQGITTTYGYTF.

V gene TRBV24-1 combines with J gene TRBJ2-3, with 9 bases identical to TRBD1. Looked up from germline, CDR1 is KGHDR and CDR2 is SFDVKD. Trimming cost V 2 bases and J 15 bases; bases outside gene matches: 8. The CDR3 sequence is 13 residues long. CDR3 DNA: TGTGCCACCAGTGATTCGTACAGGGGGCGCGGTTATTTT. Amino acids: CATSDSYRGRGYF.

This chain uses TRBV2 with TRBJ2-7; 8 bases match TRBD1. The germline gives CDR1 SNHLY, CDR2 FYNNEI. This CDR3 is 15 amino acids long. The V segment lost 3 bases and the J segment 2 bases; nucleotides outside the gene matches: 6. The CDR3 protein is CASSDPGQVTYEQYF. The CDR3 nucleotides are TGTGCCAGCAGTGACCCGGGACAGGTCACCTACGAGCAGTACTTC.

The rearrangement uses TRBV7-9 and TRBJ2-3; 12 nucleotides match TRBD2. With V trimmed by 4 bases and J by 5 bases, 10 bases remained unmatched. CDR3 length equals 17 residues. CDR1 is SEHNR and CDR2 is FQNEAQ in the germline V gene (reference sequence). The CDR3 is CASSSGLAGSHKDTQYF. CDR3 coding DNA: TGTGCCAGCAGCTCCGGACTAGCGGGGAGCCACAAAGATACGCAGTATTTT. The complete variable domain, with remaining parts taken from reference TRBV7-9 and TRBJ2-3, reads DTGVSQNPRHKITKRGQNVTFRCDPISEHNRLYWYRQTLGQGPEFLTYFQNEAQLEKSRLLSDRFSAERPKGSFSTLEIQRTEQGDSAMYLCASSSGLAGSHKDTQYFGPGTRLTVL.

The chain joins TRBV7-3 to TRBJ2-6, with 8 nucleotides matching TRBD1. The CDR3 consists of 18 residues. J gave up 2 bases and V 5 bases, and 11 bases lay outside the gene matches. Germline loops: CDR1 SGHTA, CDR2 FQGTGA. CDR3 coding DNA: TGTGCCAGCAGCCCTCGGACAGGGTTTATTACTGGGGCCAACGTCCTGACTTTC. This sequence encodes CASSPRTGFITGANVLTF.

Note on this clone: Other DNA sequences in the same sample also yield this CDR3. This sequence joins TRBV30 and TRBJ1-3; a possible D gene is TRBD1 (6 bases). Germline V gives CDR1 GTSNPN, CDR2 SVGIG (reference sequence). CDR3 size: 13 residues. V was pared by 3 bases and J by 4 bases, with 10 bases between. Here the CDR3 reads CAWRTTGGNTIYF. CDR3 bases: TGTGCCTGGAGGACGACAGGAGGAAACACCATATATTTT.

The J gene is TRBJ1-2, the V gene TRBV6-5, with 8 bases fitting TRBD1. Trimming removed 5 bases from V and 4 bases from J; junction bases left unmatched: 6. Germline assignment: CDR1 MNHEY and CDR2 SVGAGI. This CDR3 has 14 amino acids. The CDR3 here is CASSKRTGLYGYTF. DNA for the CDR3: TGTGCCAGCAGTAAAAGGACAGGGCTCTATGGCTACACCTTC.

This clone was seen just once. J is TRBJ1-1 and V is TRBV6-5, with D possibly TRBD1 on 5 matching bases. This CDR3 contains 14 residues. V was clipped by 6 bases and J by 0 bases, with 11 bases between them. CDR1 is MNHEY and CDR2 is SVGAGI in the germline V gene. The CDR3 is CASRPGLMNTEAFF. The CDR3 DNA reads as TGTGCCAGCAGGCCAGGGCTAATGAACACTGAAGCTTTCTTT.

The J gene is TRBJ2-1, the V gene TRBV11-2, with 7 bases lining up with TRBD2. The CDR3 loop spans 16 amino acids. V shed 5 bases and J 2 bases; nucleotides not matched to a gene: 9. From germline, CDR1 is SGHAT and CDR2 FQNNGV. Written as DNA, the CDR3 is TGTGCCAGCAGCACACAGCGGGGCAGGGCCTACAATGAGCAGTTCTTC. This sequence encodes CASSTQRGRAYNEQFF.

The CDR3 region has the DNA TGCAGTGCTTCCCAGGGTATGGGCTACACCTTC. Its translation is CSASQGMGYTF. This chain uses TRBV20-1 with TRBJ1-2; the D gene is possibly TRBD1 (5 bases). The CDR3 sequence is 11 residues long. The germline CDR1 and CDR2 sequences are DFQATT and SNEGSKA (reference sequence). The V gene lost 5 bases and the J gene lost 8 bases, with 12 bases spanning the gap.

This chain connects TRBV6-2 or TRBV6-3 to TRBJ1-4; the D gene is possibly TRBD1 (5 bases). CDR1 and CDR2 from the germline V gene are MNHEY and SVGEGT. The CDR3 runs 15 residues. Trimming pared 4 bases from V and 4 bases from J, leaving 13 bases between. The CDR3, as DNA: TGTGCCAGCAGTTTACTCCGGGGGAGTAATGAAAAACTGTTTTTT. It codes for CASSLLRGSNEKLFF.

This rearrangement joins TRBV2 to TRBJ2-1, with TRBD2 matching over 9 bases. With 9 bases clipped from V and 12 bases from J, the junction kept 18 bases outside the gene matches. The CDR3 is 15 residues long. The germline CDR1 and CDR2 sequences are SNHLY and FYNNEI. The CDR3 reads CARAADTSGRPRQFF. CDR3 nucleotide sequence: TGTGCCAGAGCGGCGGATACTAGCGGGCGGCCAAGGCAGTTCTTC.

The CDR3, as DNA: TGTGCCAGCAGCTTGGAATTACAGCGGGGGTCCCTCAGGACAGATACGCAGTATTTT. Its protein is CASSLELQRGSLRTDTQYF. The chain has TRBV7-9 and TRBJ2-3, with TRBD2 matching 8 bases. This CDR3 is built from 19 residues. The V and J ends lost 3 bases and 3 bases, in that order; junction bases with no gene match: 17. Germline CDR1 reads SEHNR; CDR2 reads FQNEAQ (reference sequence).

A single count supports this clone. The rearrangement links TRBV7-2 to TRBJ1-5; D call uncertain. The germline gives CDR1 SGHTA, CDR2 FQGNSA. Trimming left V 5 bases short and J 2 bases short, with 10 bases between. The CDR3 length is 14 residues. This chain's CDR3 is CASSLHMGNQPQHF. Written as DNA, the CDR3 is TGTGCCAGCAGCCTCCACATGGGCAATCAGCCCCAGCATTTT. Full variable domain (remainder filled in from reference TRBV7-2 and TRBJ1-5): GAGVSQSPSNKVTEKGKDVELRCDPISGHTALYWYRQSLGQGLEFLIYFQGNSAPDKSGLPSDRFSAERTGGSVSTLTIQRTQQEDSAVYLCASSLHMGNQPQHFGDGTRLSIL.

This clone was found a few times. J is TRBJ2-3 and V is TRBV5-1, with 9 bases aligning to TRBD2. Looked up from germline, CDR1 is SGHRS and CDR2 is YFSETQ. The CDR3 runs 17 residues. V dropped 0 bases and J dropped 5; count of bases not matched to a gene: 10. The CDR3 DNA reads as TGCGCCAGCAGCTTGGCCTATTTGGGCGGGGGGGAAGATACGCAGTATTTT. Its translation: CASSLAYLGGGEDTQYF.

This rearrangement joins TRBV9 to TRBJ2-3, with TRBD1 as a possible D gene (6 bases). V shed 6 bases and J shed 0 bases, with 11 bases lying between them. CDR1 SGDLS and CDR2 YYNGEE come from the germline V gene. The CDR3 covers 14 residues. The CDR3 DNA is TGTGCCAGCAAGACAGGCCCTAGCACAGATACGCAGTATTTT. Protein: CASKTGPSTDTQYF.

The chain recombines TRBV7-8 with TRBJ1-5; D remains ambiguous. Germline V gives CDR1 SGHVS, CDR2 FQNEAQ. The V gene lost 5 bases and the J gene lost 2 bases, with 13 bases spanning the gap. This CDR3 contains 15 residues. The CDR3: CASSLRRAGNQPQHF. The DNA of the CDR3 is TGTGCCAGCAGCCTCCGAAGAGCGGGCAATCAGCCCCAGCATTTT.

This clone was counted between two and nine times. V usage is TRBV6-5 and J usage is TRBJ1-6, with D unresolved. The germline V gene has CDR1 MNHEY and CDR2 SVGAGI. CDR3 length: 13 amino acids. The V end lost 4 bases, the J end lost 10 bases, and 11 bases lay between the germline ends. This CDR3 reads CASSWRVESPLHF. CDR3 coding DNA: TGTGCCAGCAGTTGGAGGGTAGAGTCACCCCTCCACTTT.

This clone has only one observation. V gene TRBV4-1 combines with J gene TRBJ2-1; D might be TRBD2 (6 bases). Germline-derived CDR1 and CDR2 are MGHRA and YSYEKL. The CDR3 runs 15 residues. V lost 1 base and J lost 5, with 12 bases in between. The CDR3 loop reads CASSQGPREDNEQFF. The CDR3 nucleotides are TGCGCCAGCAGCCAAGGGCCCAGGGAGGACAATGAGCAGTTCTTC.

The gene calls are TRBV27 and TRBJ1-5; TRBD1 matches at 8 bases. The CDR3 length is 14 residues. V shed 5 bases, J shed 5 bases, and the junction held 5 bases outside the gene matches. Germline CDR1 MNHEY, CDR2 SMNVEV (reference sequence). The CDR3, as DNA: TGTGCCAGCAGTGGCAACAGGGGGGATCAGCCCCAGCATTTT. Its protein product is CASSGNRGDQPQHF.

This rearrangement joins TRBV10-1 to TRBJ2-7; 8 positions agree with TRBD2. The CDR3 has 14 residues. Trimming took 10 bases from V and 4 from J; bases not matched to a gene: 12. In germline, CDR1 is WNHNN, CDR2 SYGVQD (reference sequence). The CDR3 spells CATRGGRGGYEQYF. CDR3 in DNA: TGCGCCACCCGGGGGGGCAGGGGAGGGTACGAGCAGTACTTC.

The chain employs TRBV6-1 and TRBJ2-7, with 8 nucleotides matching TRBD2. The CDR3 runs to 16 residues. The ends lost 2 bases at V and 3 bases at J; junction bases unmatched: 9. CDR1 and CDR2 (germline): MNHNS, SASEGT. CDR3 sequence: CASSEYGGGTVYEQYF. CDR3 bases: TGTGCCAGCAGTGAATACGGCGGGGGGACCGTCTACGAGCAGTACTTC.

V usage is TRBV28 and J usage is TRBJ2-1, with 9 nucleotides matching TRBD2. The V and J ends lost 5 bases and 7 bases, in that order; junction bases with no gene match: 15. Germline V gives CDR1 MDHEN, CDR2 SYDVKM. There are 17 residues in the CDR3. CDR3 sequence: CASSQERRGGRKNEQFF. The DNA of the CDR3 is TGTGCCAGCAGTCAAGAACGGCGGGGGGGCCGGAAAAATGAGCAGTTCTTC.

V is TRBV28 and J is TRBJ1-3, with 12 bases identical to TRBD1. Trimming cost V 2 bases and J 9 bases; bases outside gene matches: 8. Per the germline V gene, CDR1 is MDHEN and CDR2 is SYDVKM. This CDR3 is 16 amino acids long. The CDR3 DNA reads TGTGCCAGCAGTTTAGGGGGACAGGGGGCTCGCGGCACCATATATTTT. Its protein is CASSLGGQGARGTIYF.